The 19 T cell receptor beta chains presented below share a single source sample, sequenced in a study of siplizumab effects on memory and regulatory T cells (dated by TCRdb to about 2019). The library was generated by the immunoSEQ multiplex PCR assay. This immuneACCESS table, as held by TCRdb, lists in-frame sequences with V and J called but not all clones. Of the missing ones, under half trace to an unresolved V gene in checked studies; the others have no known cause. Across this sample there are about 69,000 clones, with about 90% seen only once. The top ten clones comprise 1.5% to 2% of the sample. Specimen: Tregs sorted from blood. These TCRs come from a human donor in good health.

Only a few counts were recorded for this clone. This CDR3 reads CASSDGGRVTDTQYF. The CDR3 DNA is TGCGCCAGCAGTGATGGCGGGAGGGTCACAGATACGCAGTATTTT. This chain uses TRBV10-2 with TRBJ2-3; 9 bases match TRBD2. This CDR3 contains 15 residues. The V gene's germline CDR1 is WSHSY and CDR2 SAAADI. The trim removed 3 bases at V and 2 bases at J, leaving 3 bases unmatched.

The rearrangement links TRBV4-1 to TRBJ2-3, with TRBD2 matching 14 bases. V lost 5 bases, J lost 2 bases, and 3 bases stayed unmatched. Germline V gene data show CDR1 as MGHRA and CDR2 as YSYEKL. CDR3 length equals 16 residues. DNA for the CDR3: TGCGCCAGCAGCGTGGGACTAGCGGGAGCCACAGATACGCAGTATTTT. Translation: CASSVGLAGATDTQYF.

V usage is TRBV5-6 and J usage is TRBJ1-2; no clear D. V was pared by 3 bases and J by 5 bases, with 11 bases between. The CDR3 is made up of 13 amino acids. Germline V gene data show CDR1 as SGHDT and CDR2 as YYEEEE. CDR3: CASSYRRAYGYTF. DNA of the CDR3: TGTGCCAGCAGCTACCGGAGAGCGTATGGCTACACCTTC.

This clone appeared a few times. V is TRBV6-5 and J is TRBJ1-1, with unresolved D. The germline V gene has CDR1 MNHEY and CDR2 SVGAGI. The CDR3 contains 15 residues. V was cut by 3 bases and J by 5 bases, with 16 bases left in between. CDR3 loop: CASSYLAAKFTEAFF. CDR3 coding DNA: TGTGCCAGCAGTTATTTGGCAGCAAAGTTTACTGAAGCTTTCTTT.

This chain's CDR3 is CASSQEVAVYEQYF. The CDR3 DNA follows: TGCGCCAGCAGCCAAGAGGTAGCGGTCTACGAGCAGTACTTC. The rearrangement joins TRBV4-3 to TRBJ2-7; tentative D call: TRBD2 (6 bases). The CDR3 is 14 residues long. Trimming took off 0 bases at V and 3 bases at J, with 9 bases between the two ends. Looked up from germline, CDR1 is LGHNA and CDR2 is YSLEER.

This chain joins TRBV7-9 and TRBJ2-2, with 8 nucleotides matching TRBD2. The CDR3 runs to 14 residues. Trimming took 7 bases from V and 4 from J; bases not matched to a gene: 5. CDR1 and CDR2 from the germline V gene are SEHNR and FQNEAQ (reference sequence). The CDR3 bases are TGTGCCAGCAATAGCGGGATTCTCACCGGGGAGCTGTTTTTT. Residues: CASNSGILTGELFF.

The gene calls are TRBV4-3 and TRBJ1-2; 10 nucleotides align to TRBD1. CDR1 and CDR2 (germline): LGHNA, YSLEER. The CDR3 runs to 16 residues. Unmatched junction bases numbered 16, after V lost 3 bases and J lost 12 bases. CDR3 loop: CASSQGDRGLVGGHTF. The CDR3 coding sequence is TGCGCCAGCAGCCAGGGGGACAGGGGCCTAGTAGGGGGCCACACCTTC.

This rearrangement joins TRBV9 to TRBJ1-2, with D possibly TRBD1 on 6 matching bases. Trimming cost V 0 bases and J 2 bases, with 11 bases left between them. The CDR3 totals 15 residues. Germline V gene data show CDR1 as SGDLS and CDR2 as YYNGEE. CDR3 residues: CASSVARTANYGYTF. The CDR3 DNA reads as TGTGCCAGCAGCGTAGCTAGGACAGCCAACTATGGCTACACCTTC.

The chain has TRBV27 and TRBJ2-7; 7 bases map to TRBD1. The germline gives CDR1 MNHEY, CDR2 SMNVEV (reference sequence). V trimming: 6 bases; J trimming: 4 bases; junction bases outside the gene matches: 9. The CDR3 spans 14 residues. The CDR3 sequence is CASSPDRALYEQYF. CDR3 sequence (DNA): TGTGCCAGCAGCCCAGACAGGGCTCTTTACGAGCAGTACTTC.

This clone occurred a few times. J is TRBJ1-4 and V is TRBV4-2, with no clear D. Germline V gene data show CDR1 as LGHNA and CDR2 as YNFKEQ. The CDR3 has 13 amino acids. V was trimmed by 4 bases and J by 5 bases, leaving 8 bases between them. CDR3 nucleotide sequence: TGTGCCAGCAGCCTCCGACGGAATGAAAAACTGTTTTTT. It specifies CASSLRRNEKLFF.

CDR3 DNA: TGTGCCAGCAAGGGTGGGCTTGGCGTTTCCTACGAGCAGTACTTC. Protein: CASKGGLGVSYEQYF. V and J are TRBV5-5 and TRBJ2-7; D unresolved. V gave up 6 bases and J gave up 1 base, with 17 bases separating them. Germline V CDR1 and CDR2: SGHKS, YYEKEE (reference sequence). This CDR3 spans 15 amino acids. Full variable domain (outside the CDR3, taken from reference TRBV5-5 and TRBJ2-7): DAGVTQSPTHLIKTRGQQVTLRCSPISGHKSVSWYQQVLGQGPQFIFQYYEKEERGRGNFPDRFSARQFPNYSSELNVNALLLGDSALYLCASKGGLGVSYEQYFGPGTRLTVT.

The chain recombines TRBV9 with TRBJ2-3; no reliable D call. V was clipped by 4 bases and J by 10 bases, with 13 bases between them. CDR1 is SGDLS, CDR2 YYNGEE, per germline. The CDR3 is 12 residues long. This CDR3 reads CASSPPRGAQYF. The CDR3, as DNA: TGTGCCAGCAGCCCGCCCAGAGGAGCGCAGTATTTT.

The rearrangement uses TRBV29-1 and TRBJ2-3, with a weak D call TRBD2 (5 bases). The CDR3 spans 13 residues. The V gene's germline CDR1 is SQVTM and CDR2 ANQGSEA. Trimming removed 3 bases from V and 3 bases from J, with 10 bases in between. The CDR3 DNA reads TGCAGCGTTGATACAGTAGCGACAGATACGCAGTATTTT. This translates into CSVDTVATDTQYF.

The chain has TRBV28 and TRBJ1-2; 10 bases are shared with TRBD1. CDR1 and CDR2 (germline): MDHEN, SYDVKM. V trimming: 6 bases; J trimming: 6 bases; junction bases outside the gene matches: 10. This CDR3 comprises 15 residues. The CDR3 bases are TGTGCCAGCAGGACAGGGGGCGCCAGTCTGGATGGCTACACCTTC. The encoded protein is CASRTGGASLDGYTF.

The rearrangement joins TRBV6-1 to TRBJ2-7, with D perhaps matching TRBD2 (6 bases). Trimming took 5 bases from V and 3 from J, leaving 17 bases between them. Per germline, CDR1 MNHNS and CDR2 SASEGT. The CDR3 spans 15 residues. The CDR3 coding sequence is TGTGCCAGCAGTTCAGTGGCGGGACGAAACTACGAGCAGTACTTC. Amino acid sequence: CASSSVAGRNYEQYF.

This chain joins TRBV27 and TRBJ2-7; 8 nucleotides agree with TRBD1. Germline trimming cut 5 bases from V and 6 bases from J; bases unmatched to any gene: 12. From germline, CDR1 is MNHEY and CDR2 SMNVEV (reference sequence). CDR3 length equals 15 residues. The CDR3: CASSTSGTGVSEQYF. CDR3 nucleotides: TGTGCCAGCAGTACCTCCGGGACAGGCGTTTCCGAGCAGTACTTC.

V and J are TRBV4-1 and TRBJ2-7, with D uncertain. Germline V gene sequence: CDR1 MGHRA, CDR2 YSYEKL. There are 13 residues in the CDR3. The V and J ends lost 3 bases and 5 bases respectively, with 11 bases between them. CDR3 DNA: TGCGCCAGCAGCCAGCCCTCTTTGGACGAGCAGTACTTC. It specifies CASSQPSLDEQYF.

V gene TRBV18 combines with J gene TRBJ2-5, with D perhaps being TRBD1 or TRBD2 (5 bases each). CDR3 size: 13 residues. Per the germline V gene, CDR1 is KGHSH and CDR2 is LQKENI. Trimming removed 8 bases at V and 5 bases at J, with 15 bases between. The CDR3 DNA reads TGTGCCAGCCCCCCGGGACCTGGGGAGACCCAGTACTTC. It encodes CASPPGPGETQYF.

The chain joins TRBV6-5 to TRBJ1-4; TRBD1 might be the D (6 bases). This CDR3 spans 15 amino acids. V lost 2 bases and J lost 8, with 15 bases in between. The V gene's germline CDR1 is MNHEY and CDR2 SVGAGI. For the CDR3, the DNA is TGTGCCAGCAGTTACCCCCAGGGAGGGGGGGAAAAACTGTTTTTT. The encoded protein is CASSYPQGGGEKLFF.